This TCR beta chain is from a study of cytomegalovirus exposure and HLA in healthy donors. Amplification used 60 Vbeta primers and 13 Jbeta primers. Measured with immunoSEQ multiplex PCR; TCRdb has only the in-frame clones, and not every one. The sample yields 150,000 to 200,000 clones, roughly four fifths seen once. This CDR3 has 20 amino acids. With 6 bases clipped from V and 3 bases from J, the junction kept 23 bases outside the gene matches. Looked up from germline, CDR1 is MDHEN and CDR2 is SYDVKM. The sequenced material came from PBMCs. This chain links TRBV28 with TRBJ1-5; 7 bases are shared with TRBD1. The receptor was isolated from a woman between 35 and 50 years old in good health and CMV-seronegative. The CDR3 DNA is TGTGCCAGCAGCACATCACCCGTCGGGACAGTAAAATCCACCAATCAGCCCCAGCATTTT. Residues: CASSTSPVGTVKSTNQPQHF.